These 5 T cell receptor beta chains originate from one sample sequenced in a study of T cells in Graves' hyperthyroidism and ophthalmopathy. Amplification of TCR beta CDR3 regions was performed using RNA transcripts as template. The primer set for the first-round RT-PCR of the TCR CDR3 was HTBI. MiXCR was run by TCRdb on the multiplex PCR reads, yielding one entry per CDR3 protein. This table holds roughly 500,000 distinct CDR3 sequences, roughly 46% found once. The sample taken for sequencing was peripheral blood or thyroid tissue (not recorded which). Source of these receptors: an adult woman with Graves' disease, either hyperthyroidism or ophthalmopathy (not recorded which).

This clonotype was recorded a few times. The V gene is TRBV10-3, the J gene TRBJ2-7; D might be TRBD2 (6 bases). V was clipped by 6 bases and J by 5 bases, with 11 bases between them. Germline lookup yields CDR1 ENHRY and CDR2 SYGVKD. CDR3 length: 12 residues. The CDR3 coding sequence is TGTGCCATCAGCCGGGAGAGGGACGAGCAGTACTTC. Protein product: CAISRERDEQYF.

The rearrangement links TRBV7-8 to TRBJ1-5, with 7 bases aligning to TRBD1. The CDR3 consists of 15 residues. CDR1 and CDR2 (germline): SGHVS, FQNEAQ. Unmatched junction bases numbered 12, after V lost 4 bases and J lost 9 bases. The chain's CDR3 is CASSSGRGPTRPQHF. As DNA, the CDR3 is TGTGCCAGCAGCTCCGGGAGGGGGCCCACTCGGCCCCAGCATTTT.

There are many counts of this clonotype. The CDR3, as DNA: TGTGCCAGCAGCCTCCCCCGTCGGGCGGAGACCCAGTACTTC. Protein product: CASSLPRRAETQYF. This chain links TRBV7-2 with TRBJ2-5; D is uncertain. The ends were cut back, 5 bases at V and 5 bases at J, with 15 bases in the middle. Germline loops: CDR1 SGHTA, CDR2 FQGNSA. The CDR3 runs 14 residues. Combining the CDR3 with reference TRBV7-2 and TRBJ2-5 gives the whole variable domain GAGVSQSPSNKVTEKGKDVELRCDPISGHTALYWYRQSLGQGLEFLIYFQGNSAPDKSGLPSDRFSAERTGGSVSTLTIQRTQQEDSAVYLCASSLPRRAETQYFGPGTRLLVL.

The chain links TRBV2 to TRBJ2-7; 9 positions agree with TRBD1. This CDR3 comprises 13 residues. CDR1 SNHLY and CDR2 FYNNEI come from the germline V gene. The junction had 4 bases not matched to a gene; V was cut back by 8 bases and J by 2 bases. Here the CDR3 DNA reads TGTGCCAGCGCGGGACAGGGAACCTACGAGCAGTACTTC. This gives the protein CASAGQGTYEQYF.

The chain employs TRBV5-5 and TRBJ2-7, with 7 bases identical to TRBD2. V lost 4 bases to trimming and J lost 2 bases; unmatched junction nucleotides: 12. From germline, CDR1 is SGHKS and CDR2 YYEKEE (reference sequence). This CDR3 spans 16 amino acids. The CDR3 nucleotides read TGTGCCAGCAGCACCCGCGGGAGCGGGTGGACCTACGAGCAGTACTTC. The encoded protein is CASSTRGSGWTYEQYF.